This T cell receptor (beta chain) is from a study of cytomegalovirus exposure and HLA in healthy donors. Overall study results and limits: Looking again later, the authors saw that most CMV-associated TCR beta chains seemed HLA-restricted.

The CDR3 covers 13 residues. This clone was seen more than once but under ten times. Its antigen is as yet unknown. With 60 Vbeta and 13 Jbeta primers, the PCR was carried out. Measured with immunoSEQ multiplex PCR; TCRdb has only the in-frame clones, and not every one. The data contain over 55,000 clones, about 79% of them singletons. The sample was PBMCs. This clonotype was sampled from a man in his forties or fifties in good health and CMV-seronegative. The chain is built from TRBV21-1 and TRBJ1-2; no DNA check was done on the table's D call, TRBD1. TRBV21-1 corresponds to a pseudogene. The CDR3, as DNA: TGTGCCAGCAGCATATTGGCAGGGGATGGCTACACCTTC. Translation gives CASSILAGDGYTF.